This T cell receptor (beta chain) derives from a study of shared clonotypes between healthy human individuals. Study results and caveats: Expectations were that clonotype sharing among donors would be affected by sequencing depth.

Trimming cost V 0 bases and J 5 bases; bases outside gene matches: 4. The germline CDR1 and CDR2 sequences are SGHRS and YFSETQ. This CDR3 has 14 amino acids. Naive CD8 cells were CD45RO-negative, positively selected for CCR7, excluding terminally differentiated effector memory CD45RA+ cells. Turning to this clone: As yet, its antigen is unknown.

Once extracted for a subset, genomic DNA was divided evenly among several immunoSEQ plates. In the source study's methods: Filtering differed because ImmunoSEQ produced junction-only sequences that carried no quality scores. Sequenced by immunoSEQ multiplex PCR; TCRdb stores in-frame clones only, minus some. V, J and clone size derive from that table, while D and trimming were established from the DNA sequence. The sample lists approximately 810,000 clones, over 90% seen once, with less than 25% in the top ten. The TCR originated in a man aged 25 to 40 in good health. The sample was naive CD8+ T cells sorted from blood. The chain links TRBV5-1 to TRBJ2-7; 8 bases align to TRBD1. CDR3 DNA: TGCGCCAGCAGCTTGGAGGACAGGGTCCACGAGCAGTACTTC. Protein sequence: CASSLEDRVHEQYF.